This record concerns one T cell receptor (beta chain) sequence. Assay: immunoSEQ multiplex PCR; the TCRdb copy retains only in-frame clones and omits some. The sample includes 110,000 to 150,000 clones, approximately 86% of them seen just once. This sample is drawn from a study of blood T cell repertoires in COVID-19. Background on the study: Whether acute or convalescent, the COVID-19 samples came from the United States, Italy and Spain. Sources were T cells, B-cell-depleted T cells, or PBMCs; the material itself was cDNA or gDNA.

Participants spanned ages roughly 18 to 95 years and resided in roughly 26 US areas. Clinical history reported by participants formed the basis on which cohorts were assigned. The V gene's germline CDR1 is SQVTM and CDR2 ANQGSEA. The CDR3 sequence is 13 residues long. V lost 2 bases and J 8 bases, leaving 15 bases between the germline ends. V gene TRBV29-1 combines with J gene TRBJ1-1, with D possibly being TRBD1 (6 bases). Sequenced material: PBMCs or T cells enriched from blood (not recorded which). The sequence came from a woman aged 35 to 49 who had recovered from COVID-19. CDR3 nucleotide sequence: TGCAGCGTTGAAACCCGGCTCCAGGGGGAAGCTTTCTTT. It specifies CSVETRLQGEAFF. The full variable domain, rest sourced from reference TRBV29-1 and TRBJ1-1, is SAVISQKPSRDICQRGTSLTIQCQVDSQVTMMFWYRQQPGQSLTLIATANQGSEATYESGFVIDKFPISRPNLTFSTLTVSNMSPEDSSIYLCSVETRLQGEAFFGQGTRLTVV.